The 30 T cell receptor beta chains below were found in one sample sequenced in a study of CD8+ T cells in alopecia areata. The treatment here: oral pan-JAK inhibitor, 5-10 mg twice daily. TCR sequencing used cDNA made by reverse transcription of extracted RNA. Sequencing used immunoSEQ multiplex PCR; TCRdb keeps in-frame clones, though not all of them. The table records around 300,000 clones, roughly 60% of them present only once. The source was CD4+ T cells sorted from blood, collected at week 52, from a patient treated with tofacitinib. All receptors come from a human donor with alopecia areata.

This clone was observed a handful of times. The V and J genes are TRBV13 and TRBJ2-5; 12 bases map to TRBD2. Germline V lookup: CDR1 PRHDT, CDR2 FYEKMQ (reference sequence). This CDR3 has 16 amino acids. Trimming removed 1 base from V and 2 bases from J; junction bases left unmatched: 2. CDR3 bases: TGTGCCAGCAGCTTAGAAGGACTAGCGGGGCAAGAGACCCAGTACTTC. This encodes CASSLEGLAGQETQYF.

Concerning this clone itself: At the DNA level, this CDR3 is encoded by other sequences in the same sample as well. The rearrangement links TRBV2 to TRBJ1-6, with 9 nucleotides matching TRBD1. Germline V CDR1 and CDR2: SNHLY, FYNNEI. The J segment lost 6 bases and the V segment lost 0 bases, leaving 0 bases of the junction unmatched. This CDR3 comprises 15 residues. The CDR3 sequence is CASSEAGQGNSPLHF. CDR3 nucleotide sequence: TGTGCCAGCAGTGAAGCGGGACAGGGTAATTCACCCCTCCACTTT.

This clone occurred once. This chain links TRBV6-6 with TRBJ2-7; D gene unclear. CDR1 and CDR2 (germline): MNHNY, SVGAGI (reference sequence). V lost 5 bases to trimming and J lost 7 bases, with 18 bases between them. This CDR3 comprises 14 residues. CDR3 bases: TGTGCCAGCAGTCCACAGACCGTCTTGTTGGAGCAGTACTTC. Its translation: CASSPQTVLLEQYF.

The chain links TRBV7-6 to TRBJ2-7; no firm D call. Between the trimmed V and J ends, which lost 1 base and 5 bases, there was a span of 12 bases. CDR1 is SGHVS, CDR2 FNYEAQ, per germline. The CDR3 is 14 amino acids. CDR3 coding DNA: TGTGCCAGCAGCTTAGTCGGGCAGTATAACGAGCAGTACTTC. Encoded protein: CASSLVGQYNEQYF.

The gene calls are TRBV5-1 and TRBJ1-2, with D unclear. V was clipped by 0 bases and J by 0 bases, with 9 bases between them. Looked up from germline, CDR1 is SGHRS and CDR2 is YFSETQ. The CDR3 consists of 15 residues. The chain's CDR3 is CASSLVSGSNYGYTF. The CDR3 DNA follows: TGCGCCAGCAGCTTGGTTTCCGGCTCTAACTATGGCTACACCTTC.

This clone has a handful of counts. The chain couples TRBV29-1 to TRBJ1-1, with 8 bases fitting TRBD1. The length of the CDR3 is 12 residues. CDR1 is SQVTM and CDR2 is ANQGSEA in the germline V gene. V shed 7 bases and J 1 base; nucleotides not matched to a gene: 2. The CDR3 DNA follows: TGCAGCGCGACAGGGGCGAACACTGAAGCTTTCTTT. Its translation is CSATGANTEAFF.

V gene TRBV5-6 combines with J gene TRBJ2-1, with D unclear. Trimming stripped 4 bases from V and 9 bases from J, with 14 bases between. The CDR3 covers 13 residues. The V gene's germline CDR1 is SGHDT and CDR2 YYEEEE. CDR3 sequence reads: CASSPDTLGEQFF. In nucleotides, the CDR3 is TGTGCCAGCAGCCCTGATACTCTCGGTGAGCAGTTCTTC.

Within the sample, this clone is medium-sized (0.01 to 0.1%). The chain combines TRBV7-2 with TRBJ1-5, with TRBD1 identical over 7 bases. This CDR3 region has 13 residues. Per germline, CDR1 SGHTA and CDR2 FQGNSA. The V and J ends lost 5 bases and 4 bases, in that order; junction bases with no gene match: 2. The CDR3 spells CASSVQGNQPQHF. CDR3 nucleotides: TGTGCCAGCAGCGTACAGGGGAATCAGCCCCAGCATTTT.

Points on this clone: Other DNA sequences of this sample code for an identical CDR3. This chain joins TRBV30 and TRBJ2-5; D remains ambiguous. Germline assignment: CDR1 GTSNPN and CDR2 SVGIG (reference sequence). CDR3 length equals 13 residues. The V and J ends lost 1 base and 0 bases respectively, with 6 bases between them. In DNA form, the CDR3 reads TGTGCCTGGAGTGGACCGAACCAAGAGACCCAGTACTTC. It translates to CAWSGPNQETQYF.

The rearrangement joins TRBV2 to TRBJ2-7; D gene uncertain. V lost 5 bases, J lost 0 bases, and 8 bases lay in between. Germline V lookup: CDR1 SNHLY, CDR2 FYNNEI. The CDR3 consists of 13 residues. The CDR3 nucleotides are TGTGCCAGCAGTTACCAGGACTCCTACGAGCAGTACTTC. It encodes CASSYQDSYEQYF.

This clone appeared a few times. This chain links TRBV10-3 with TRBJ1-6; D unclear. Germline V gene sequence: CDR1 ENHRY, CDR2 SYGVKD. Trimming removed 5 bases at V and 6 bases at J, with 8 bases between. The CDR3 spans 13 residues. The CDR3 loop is CAISSGGNSPLHF. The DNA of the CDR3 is TGTGCCATCAGTTCAGGAGGTAATTCACCCCTCCACTTT.

The CDR3, as DNA: TGTGCCAGCGTATATAGGCAGGGGGCATCAGATACGCAGTATTTT. Translated: CASVYRQGASDTQYF. The J gene is TRBJ2-3, the V gene TRBV2, with 8 positions matching TRBD1. CDR1 and CDR2 from the germline V gene are SNHLY and FYNNEI. This CDR3 has 15 amino acids. The J segment lost 4 bases and the V segment lost 8 bases, leaving 11 bases of the junction unmatched.

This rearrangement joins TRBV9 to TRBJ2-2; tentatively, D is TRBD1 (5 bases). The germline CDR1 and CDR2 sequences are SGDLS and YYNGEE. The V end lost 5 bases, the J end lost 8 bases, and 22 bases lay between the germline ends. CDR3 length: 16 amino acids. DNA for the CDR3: TGTGCCAGCAGTTCACGAGGACAAGCGCGGATAGGGGAGCTGTTTTTT. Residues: CASSSRGQARIGELFF.

The CDR3, as DNA: TGTGCCAGCAGCCCCGGGAATGAAAAACTGTTTTTT. Translation: CASSPGNEKLFF. The chain couples TRBV7-9 to TRBJ1-4; D is undetermined. This CDR3 contains 12 residues. Trimming shortened V by 5 bases and J by 5 bases, and 6 bases separated the two germline ends. Germline-derived CDR1 and CDR2 are SEHNR and FQNEAQ (reference sequence).

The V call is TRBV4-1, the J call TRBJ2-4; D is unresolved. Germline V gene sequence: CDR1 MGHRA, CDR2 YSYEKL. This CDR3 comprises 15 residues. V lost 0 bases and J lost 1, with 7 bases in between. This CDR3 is CASSQDSTAKNIQYF. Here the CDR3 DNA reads TGCGCCAGCAGCCAAGACAGTACGGCCAAAAACATTCAGTACTTC.

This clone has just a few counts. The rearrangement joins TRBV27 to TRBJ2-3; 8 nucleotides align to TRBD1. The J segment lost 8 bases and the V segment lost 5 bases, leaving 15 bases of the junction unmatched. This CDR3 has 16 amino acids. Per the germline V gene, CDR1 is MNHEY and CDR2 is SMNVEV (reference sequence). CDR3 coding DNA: TGTGCCAGCAGTACCCCAGACAGGGGACACGGGAGTACGCAGTATTTT. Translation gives CASSTPDRGHGSTQYF.

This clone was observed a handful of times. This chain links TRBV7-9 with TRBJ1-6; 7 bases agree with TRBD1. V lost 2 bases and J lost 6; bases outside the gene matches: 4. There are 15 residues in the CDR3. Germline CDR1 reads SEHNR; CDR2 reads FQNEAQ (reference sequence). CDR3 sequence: CASSLRRDSNSPLHF. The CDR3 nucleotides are TGTGCCAGCAGCTTACGCCGGGACAGTAATTCACCCCTCCACTTT.

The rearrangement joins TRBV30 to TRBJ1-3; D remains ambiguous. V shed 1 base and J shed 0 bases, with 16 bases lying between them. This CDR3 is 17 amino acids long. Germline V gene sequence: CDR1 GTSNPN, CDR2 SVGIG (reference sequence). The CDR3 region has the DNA TGTGCCTGGAGTGGGCAGGACCTGATTTTCTCTGGAAACACCATATATTTT. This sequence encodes CAWSGQDLIFSGNTIYF.

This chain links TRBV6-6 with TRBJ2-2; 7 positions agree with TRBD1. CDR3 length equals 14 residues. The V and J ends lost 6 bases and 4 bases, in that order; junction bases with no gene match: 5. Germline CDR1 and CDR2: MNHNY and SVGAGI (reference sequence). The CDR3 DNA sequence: TGTGCCAGCAGCGCAACAGGGGCCACCGGGGAGCTGTTTTTT. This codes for CASSATGATGELFF.

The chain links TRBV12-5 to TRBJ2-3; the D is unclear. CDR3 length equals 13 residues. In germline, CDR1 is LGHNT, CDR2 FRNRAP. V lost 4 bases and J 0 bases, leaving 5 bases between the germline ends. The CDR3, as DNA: TGTGCTAGTGGTTATCACAGCACAGATACGCAGTATTTT. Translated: CASGYHSTDTQYF.

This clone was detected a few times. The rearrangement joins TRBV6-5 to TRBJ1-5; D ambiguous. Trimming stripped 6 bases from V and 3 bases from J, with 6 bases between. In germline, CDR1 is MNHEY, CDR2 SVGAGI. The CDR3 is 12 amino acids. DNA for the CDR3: TGTGCCAGCAGGGCATACAATCAGCCCCAGCATTTT. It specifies CASRAYNQPQHF.

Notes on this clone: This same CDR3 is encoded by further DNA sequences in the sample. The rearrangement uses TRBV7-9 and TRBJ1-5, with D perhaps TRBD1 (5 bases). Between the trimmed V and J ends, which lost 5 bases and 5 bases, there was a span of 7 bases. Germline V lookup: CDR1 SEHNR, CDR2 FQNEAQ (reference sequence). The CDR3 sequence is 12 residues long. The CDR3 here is CASSRGDQPQHF. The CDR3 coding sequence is TGTGCCAGCAGCCGGGGGGATCAGCCCCAGCATTTT.

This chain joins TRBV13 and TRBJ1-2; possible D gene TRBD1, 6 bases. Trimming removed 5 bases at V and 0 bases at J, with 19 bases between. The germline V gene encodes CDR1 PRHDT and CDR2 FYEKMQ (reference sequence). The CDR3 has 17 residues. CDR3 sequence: CASSLRPDRITNYGYTF. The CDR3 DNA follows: TGTGCCAGCAGCCTCCGACCCGACAGGATAACTAACTATGGCTACACCTTC.

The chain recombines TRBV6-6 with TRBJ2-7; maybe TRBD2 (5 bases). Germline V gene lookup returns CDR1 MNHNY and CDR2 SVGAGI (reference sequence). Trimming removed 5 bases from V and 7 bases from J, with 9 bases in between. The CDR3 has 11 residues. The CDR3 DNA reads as TGTGCCAGCAGTACGGGGTTAGAGCAGTACTTC. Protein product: CASSTGLEQYF.

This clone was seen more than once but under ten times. The CDR3 is CASTQVVSYEQYF. DNA for the CDR3: TGTGCCAGCACACAGGTGGTTTCCTACGAGCAGTACTTC. This chain connects TRBV2 to TRBJ2-7, with a tentative D call TRBD1 (5 bases). The CDR3 contains 13 residues. V was cut by 7 bases and J by 1 base, with 11 bases left in between. Germline V lookup: CDR1 SNHLY, CDR2 FYNNEI.

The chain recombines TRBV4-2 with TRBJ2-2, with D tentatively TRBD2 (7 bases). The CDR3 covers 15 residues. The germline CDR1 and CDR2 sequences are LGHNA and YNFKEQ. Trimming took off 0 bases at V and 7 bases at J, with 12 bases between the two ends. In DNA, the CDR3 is TGTGCCAGCAGCCAAGATCGGGGGGCCGGCGGGGAGCTGTTTTTT. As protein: CASSQDRGAGGELFF.

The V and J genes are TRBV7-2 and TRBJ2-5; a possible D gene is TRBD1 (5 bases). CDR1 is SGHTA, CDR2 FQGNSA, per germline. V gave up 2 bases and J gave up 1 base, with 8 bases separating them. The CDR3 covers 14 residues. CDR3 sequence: CASSLYRFQETQYF. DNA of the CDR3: TGTGCCAGCAGCTTATACAGGTTCCAAGAGACCCAGTACTTC.

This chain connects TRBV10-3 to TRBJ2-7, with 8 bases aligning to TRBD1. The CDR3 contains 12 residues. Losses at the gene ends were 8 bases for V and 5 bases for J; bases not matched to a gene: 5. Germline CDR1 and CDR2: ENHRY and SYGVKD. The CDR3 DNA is TGTGCCATCGGGACAGGTATCGACGAGCAGTACTTC. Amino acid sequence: CAIGTGIDEQYF.

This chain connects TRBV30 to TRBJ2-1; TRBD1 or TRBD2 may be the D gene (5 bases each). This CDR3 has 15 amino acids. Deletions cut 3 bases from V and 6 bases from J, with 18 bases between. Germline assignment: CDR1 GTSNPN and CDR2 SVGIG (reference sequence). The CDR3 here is CAWSAGGTVVNEQFF. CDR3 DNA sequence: TGTGCCTGGAGCGCCGGTGGGACGGTAGTCAATGAGCAGTTCTTC.

For the CDR3, the DNA is TGTGCCAGCAGCCGGGAAGTGCGGACCTACAATGAGCAGTTCTTC. The encoded protein is CASSREVRTYNEQFF. This chain links TRBV5-4 with TRBJ2-1, with D maybe TRBD2 (5 bases). V lost 4 bases and J lost 2, with 13 bases in between. This CDR3 contains 15 residues. Germline V gene data show CDR1 as SGHNT and CDR2 as YYREEE (reference sequence).